Each of the 31 T cell receptor beta chains below was sequenced from the same sample in a study of T-cell memory formation after mild COVID-19. TCRdb independently ran MiXCR on the 5' RACE reads; one entry per CDR3 protein. In the table there are roughly 130,000 distinct CDR3 sequences, about a sixth of which are singletons. The sequenced material came from PBMCs or a T cell subset sorted from them (not recorded which). Source of these receptors: an adult woman who had mild COVID-19 (a few samples of this study predate the infection). Cell type and time point are not known.

In this sample, this clonotype turned up a few times. The chain is built from TRBV12-3 or TRBV12-4 and TRBJ2-7; 8 bases match TRBD2. The CDR3 is 14 residues long. The V gene end was trimmed by 7 bases and the J gene end by 2 bases; junction bases not matched to a gene: 7. CDR3 nucleotide sequence: TGTGCCAGCAAGGGGGGGACTAGAGCCTACGAGCAGTACTTC. This encodes CASKGGTRAYEQYF.

This clonotype was observed at least ten times. This rearrangement joins TRBV19 to TRBJ1-5, with 7 positions matching TRBD1. Germline CDR1 is LNHDA and CDR2 is SQIVND (reference sequence). This CDR3 is 18 amino acids long. Trimming removed 0 bases from V and 2 bases from J; junction bases left unmatched: 10. The CDR3 loop reads CASSIDDRARLGNQPQHF. The CDR3 nucleotides are TGTGCCAGTAGTATAGACGACAGGGCCCGGTTGGGCAATCAGCCCCAGCATTTT.

The gene calls are TRBV24-1 and TRBJ2-7, with 7 positions matching TRBD1. This CDR3 spans 14 amino acids. Trimming cost V 4 bases and J 3 bases; bases outside gene matches: 5. Germline V CDR1 and CDR2: KGHDR, SFDVKD. The CDR3 nucleotides read TGTGCCACCAGTGACGGGACAGCTGTCTACGAGCAGTACTTC. As protein: CATSDGTAVYEQYF.

V is TRBV20-1 and J is TRBJ2-7; D gene uncertain. The V and J ends lost 5 bases and 2 bases respectively, with 4 bases between them. CDR3 length: 10 residues. Germline CDR1 DFQATT, CDR2 SNEGSKA (reference sequence). The CDR3 spells CSARTYEQYF. CDR3 sequence (DNA): TGCAGTGCTCGGACCTACGAGCAGTACTTC.

This clonotype came up a few times. The rearrangement uses TRBV2 and TRBJ2-3, with TRBD2 identical over 10 bases. Per germline, CDR1 SNHLY and CDR2 FYNNEI. V gave up 3 bases and J gave up 7 bases; unmatched junction bases: 7. The CDR3 consists of 15 residues. In DNA, the CDR3 is TGTGCCAGCAGTGATAGGCTAGCGGGAGTGAATACGCAGTATTTT. This codes for CASSDRLAGVNTQYF.

This clonotype has more than one count but fewer than ten. This chain connects TRBV30 to TRBJ2-3; D might be TRBD2 (6 bases). V was pared by 3 bases and J by 0 bases, with 13 bases between. This CDR3 is 15 amino acids long. Per germline, CDR1 GTSNPN and CDR2 SVGIG (reference sequence). CDR3: CAWSRVSGSTDTQYF. The CDR3 coding sequence is TGTGCCTGGAGCCGAGTTAGCGGTAGCACAGATACGCAGTATTTT.

This clonotype showed up just a few times. CDR3 nucleotides: TGTGCCAGCAGCTTGCGAGGGCAGGACTTATACACCTTC. Its protein product is CASSLRGQDLYTF. The V gene is TRBV5-4, the J gene TRBJ1-2; no definite D call. V dropped 1 base and J dropped 11 bases, with 15 bases sitting between them. The germline gives CDR1 SGHNT, CDR2 YYREEE (reference sequence). The CDR3 length is 13 residues.

The rearrangement joins TRBV11-2 to TRBJ2-7; tentative D call: TRBD1 (5 bases). The CDR3 runs 16 residues. Germline values: CDR1 SGHAT, CDR2 FQNNGV. V was pared by 0 bases and J by 8 bases, with 20 bases between. The CDR3 DNA sequence: TGTGCCAGCAGCTTAGACCGGACAACGGGCGCTACCAAGCAGTACTTC. Translated, it gives CASSLDRTTGATKQYF.

V gene TRBV20-1 combines with J gene TRBJ1-2; D unresolved. Germline values: CDR1 DFQATT, CDR2 SNEGSKA (reference sequence). The ends were cut back, 0 bases at V and 0 bases at J, with 5 bases in the middle. There are 13 residues in the CDR3. The CDR3 loop reads CSARDKPNYGYTF. CDR3 in DNA: TGCAGTGCTAGAGACAAACCTAACTATGGCTACACCTTC.

This clonotype has only a few counts. The rearrangement joins TRBV29-1 to TRBJ2-3, with 10 positions matching TRBD2. Germline V gives CDR1 SQVTM, CDR2 ANQGSEA. The CDR3 contains 13 residues. Trimming at V came to 8 bases and at J to 10 bases, leaving 12 bases not matched to a gene. CDR3 loop: CSFLAEREGSQYF. DNA of the CDR3: TGCAGCTTTTTGGCGGAGCGGGAGGGTTCGCAGTATTTT.

The rearrangement joins TRBV4-1 to TRBJ2-7; D assignment may be TRBD1 or TRBD2 (5 bases each). This CDR3 is 16 amino acids long. V was cut by 6 bases and J by 5 bases, with 23 bases left in between. CDR1 MGHRA and CDR2 YSYEKL come from the germline V gene. The CDR3: CASRLNPGPRGDEQYF. As DNA, the CDR3 is TGCGCCAGCAGATTGAACCCGGGACCACGGGGTGACGAGCAGTACTTC.

This chain joins TRBV12-3 or TRBV12-4 and TRBJ2-7; TRBD1 is a possible D gene (6 bases). The CDR3 sequence is 11 residues long. V was cut by 3 bases and J by 9 bases, with 9 bases left in between. CDR3 loop: CASSFPTGQYF. In DNA form, the CDR3 reads TGTGCCAGCAGTTTCCCGACAGGGCAGTACTTC.

The chain combines TRBV2 with TRBJ2-4, with TRBD1 matching over 7 bases. The CDR3 runs 17 residues. Germline V CDR1 and CDR2: SNHLY, FYNNEI. The J segment lost 1 base and the V segment lost 4 bases, leaving 10 bases of the junction unmatched. The CDR3 loop is CASSGVTGVGAKNIQYF. CDR3 sequence (DNA): TGTGCCAGCAGTGGCGTAACAGGGGTGGGTGCCAAAAACATTCAGTACTTC.

This clonotype was recorded a few times. The CDR3 region is CASSFLGRGGETQYF. CDR3 nucleotides: TGCGCCAGCAGCTTTTTGGGCCGAGGGGGAGAGACCCAGTACTTC. The V and J genes are TRBV5-1 and TRBJ2-5, with a possible D match to TRBD1 (6 bases). Germline CDR1 reads SGHRS; CDR2 reads YFSETQ. The ends were cut back, 2 bases at V and 4 bases at J, with 15 bases in the middle. The CDR3 loop spans 15 amino acids.

Only a few counts were recorded for this clonotype. V gene TRBV30 combines with J gene TRBJ2-3, with TRBD2 as a possible D gene (5 bases). Germline V gives CDR1 GTSNPN, CDR2 SVGIG (reference sequence). CDR3 length equals 13 residues. The V and J ends lost 4 bases and 0 bases respectively, with 8 bases between them. The CDR3 loop reads CAWTQRSTDTQYF. The DNA for the CDR3 is TGTGCCTGGACCCAGCGGAGCACAGATACGCAGTATTTT.

This clonotype has ten or more counts. CDR3 in amino acids: CASSYSGSGNEQFF. The CDR3 bases are TGTGCCAGCAGTTACTCGGGGAGCGGGAATGAGCAGTTCTTC. The J gene is TRBJ2-1, the V gene TRBV6-2 or TRBV6-3; possible D gene TRBD2, 6 bases. The CDR3 spans 14 residues. V was trimmed by 0 bases and J by 7 bases, leaving 10 bases between them. Per germline, CDR1 MNHEY and CDR2 SVGEGT.

This clonotype was seen a handful of times. The V call is TRBV7-9, the J call TRBJ2-3; D is unresolved. The CDR3 runs 12 residues. The germline V gene has CDR1 SEHNR and CDR2 FQNEAQ (reference sequence). The V gene lost 1 base and the J gene lost 14 bases, with 13 bases spanning the gap. CDR3 protein: CASSLDIIPAYF. The DNA for the CDR3 is TGTGCCAGCAGCTTAGATATCATACCGGCGTATTTT.

The V gene is TRBV7-6, the J gene TRBJ2-6, with TRBD1 as a possible D gene (6 bases). V lost 4 bases, J lost 0 bases, and 13 bases lay in between. The CDR3 is made up of 17 amino acids. Germline V gives CDR1 SGHVS, CDR2 FNYEAQ. The CDR3 DNA is TGTGCCAGCAGCTCCGGACAGAGTTTCTCTGGGGCCAACGTCCTGACTTTC. The encoded protein is CASSSGQSFSGANVLTF.

This chain links TRBV18 with TRBJ2-7; possible D gene TRBD1, 6 bases. Trimming took off 8 bases at V and 6 bases at J, with 17 bases between the two ends. The CDR3 is 13 amino acids. Germline V gene data show CDR1 as KGHSH and CDR2 as LQKENI. The CDR3 nucleotides read TGTGCCAGCACAACCACGCCACAGGGCGAGCAGTACTTC. It codes for CASTTTPQGEQYF.

The chain joins TRBV10-3 to TRBJ2-7; 9 nucleotides line up with TRBD2. Losses at the gene ends were 2 bases for V and 7 bases for J; bases not matched to a gene: 6. Germline loops: CDR1 ENHRY, CDR2 SYGVKD. The CDR3 has 14 amino acids. The CDR3 spells CAISEGLAGLEQYF. The CDR3 region has the DNA TGTGCCATCAGTGAGGGGCTAGCGGGATTAGAGCAGTACTTC.

The chain joins TRBV6-6 to TRBJ1-1, with 7 bases fitting TRBD1. Trimming removed 0 bases from V and 1 base from J; junction bases left unmatched: 8. Per the germline V gene, CDR1 is MNHNY and CDR2 is SVGAGI (reference sequence). The CDR3 loop spans 17 amino acids. CDR3 in amino acids: CASSYSKGQRANTEAFF. CDR3 in DNA: TGTGCCAGCAGTTACTCGAAGGGACAGAGGGCGAACACTGAAGCTTTCTTT.

The chain recombines TRBV19 with TRBJ1-1; tentatively, D is TRBD1 (5 bases). Germline-derived CDR1 and CDR2 are LNHDA and SQIVND (reference sequence). CDR3 size: 16 residues. V lost 0 bases and J 4 bases, leaving 15 bases between the germline ends. The CDR3 spells CASSIDRGRWGTEAFF. The CDR3 DNA follows: TGTGCCAGTAGTATAGATCGGGGCAGGTGGGGCACTGAAGCTTTCTTT. Filled out from reference TRBV19 and TRBJ1-1, the complete variable domain reads DGGITQSPKYLFRKEGQNVTLSCEQNLNHDAMYWYRQDPGQGLRLIYYSQIVNDFQKGDIAEGYSVSREKKESFPLTVTSAQKNPTAFYLCASSIDRGRWGTEAFFGQGTRLTVV.

This clonotype has just a few counts. The chain recombines TRBV5-6 with TRBJ2-1; TRBD1 aligns across 7 bases. The CDR3 length is 15 residues. The germline CDR1 and CDR2 sequences are SGHDT and YYEEEE. V was pared by 0 bases and J by 8 bases, with 8 bases of the junction left unmatched. The CDR3 nucleotides read TGTGCCAGCAGCTTGGTGGAGAACAGGGGCGATGAGCAGTTCTTC. Its protein is CASSLVENRGDEQFF.

The chain has TRBV28 and TRBJ2-3, with D hard to call. V lost 6 bases and J lost 0, with 19 bases in between. CDR1 is MDHEN and CDR2 is SYDVKM in the germline V gene. This CDR3 spans 17 amino acids. CDR3 residues: CASSRSGLTPSTDTQYF. DNA of the CDR3: TGTGCCAGCAGCCGCTCCGGGCTCACACCTAGCACAGATACGCAGTATTTT.

There are many counts of this clonotype. The J gene is TRBJ2-1, the V gene TRBV27; D may match TRBD1 or TRBD2 (5 bases each). The CDR3 totals 13 residues. Trimming took 8 bases from V and 9 from J, leaving 17 bases between them. The germline CDR1 and CDR2 sequences are MNHEY and SMNVEV (reference sequence). DNA for the CDR3: TGTGCCAGCCGTCAAAGGTCGGGGCTTGAGCAGTTCTTC. Translating it yields CASRQRSGLEQFF.

This clonotype showed up just a few times. The chain employs TRBV6-5 and TRBJ2-7, with D possibly called TRBD1 or TRBD2 (6 bases each). V was clipped by 4 bases and J by 2 bases, with 18 bases between them. This CDR3 is built from 16 residues. Germline loops: CDR1 MNHEY, CDR2 SVGAGI. CDR3 coding DNA: TGTGCCAGCAGTTCCCCGAGGGGGGAGTCGACCTACGAGCAGTACTTC. This gives the protein CASSSPRGESTYEQYF.

This clonotype was observed a few times. The chain recombines TRBV5-1 with TRBJ2-1; D is ambiguous. The V gene's germline CDR1 is SGHRS and CDR2 YFSETQ. The CDR3 is 12 residues long. Trimming removed 0 bases at V and 15 bases at J, with 13 bases between. CDR3 DNA sequence: TGCGCCAGCAGCTTGGTTGGGTTACACCTGTTCTTC. It is translated as CASSLVGLHLFF.

This sequence joins TRBV5-1 and TRBJ1-1, with TRBD1 as a possible D gene (5 bases). The V end lost 4 bases, the J end lost 1 base, and 11 bases lay between the germline ends. CDR3 length: 14 residues. The germline CDR1 and CDR2 sequences are SGHRS and YFSETQ. CDR3 in amino acids: CASSEGTANTEAFF. Here the CDR3 DNA reads TGCGCCAGCAGCGAGGGGACGGCGAACACTGAAGCTTTCTTT.

This clonotype was detected many times. V gene TRBV7-2 combines with J gene TRBJ2-1, with 14 bases lining up with TRBD2. Germline-derived CDR1 and CDR2 are SGHTA and FQGNSA. The length of the CDR3 is 16 residues. The V and J ends lost 5 bases and 9 bases, in that order; junction bases with no gene match: 9. The CDR3 is CASSNFGTSGSSEQFF. The CDR3, as DNA: TGTGCCAGCAGCAATTTCGGGACTAGCGGGAGCTCTGAGCAGTTCTTC.

This clonotype was detected only a few times. The J gene is TRBJ1-1, the V gene TRBV12-3 or TRBV12-4; possibly TRBD1 for D (5 bases). Trimming removed 6 bases from V and 0 bases from J, with 11 bases in between. The CDR3 totals 14 residues. CDR3 loop: CASSLGTLNTEAFF. In DNA, the CDR3 is TGTGCCAGCAGCCTTGGGACCTTGAACACTGAAGCTTTCTTT.

The rearrangement links TRBV6-5 to TRBJ1-5, with TRBD1 as a possible D gene (5 bases). Germline loops: CDR1 MNHEY, CDR2 SVGAGI. Between the trimmed V and J ends, which lost 6 bases and 7 bases, there was a span of 13 bases. The CDR3 covers 13 residues. CDR3 nucleotides: TGTGCCAGCAGACGGGCGTCAGGGCAGCCCCAGCATTTT. It yields the protein CASRRASGQPQHF.